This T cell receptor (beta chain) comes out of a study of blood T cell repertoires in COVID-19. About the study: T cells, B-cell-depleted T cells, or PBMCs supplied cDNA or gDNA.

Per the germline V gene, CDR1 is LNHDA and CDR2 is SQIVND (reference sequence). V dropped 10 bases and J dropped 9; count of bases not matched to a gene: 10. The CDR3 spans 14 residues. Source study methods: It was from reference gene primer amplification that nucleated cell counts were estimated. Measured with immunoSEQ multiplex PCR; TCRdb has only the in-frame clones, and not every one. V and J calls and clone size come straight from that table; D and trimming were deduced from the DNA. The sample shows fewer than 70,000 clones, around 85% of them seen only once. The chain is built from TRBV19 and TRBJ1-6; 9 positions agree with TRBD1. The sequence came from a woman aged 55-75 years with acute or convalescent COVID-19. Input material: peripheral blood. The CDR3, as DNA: TGTGCCACCGGGCGACAGGGGGGAAGTTCACCCCTCCACTTT. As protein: CATGRQGGSSPLHF. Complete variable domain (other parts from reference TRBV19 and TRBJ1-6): DGGITQSPKYLFRKEGQNVTLSCEQNLNHDAMYWYRQDPGQGLRLIYYSQIVNDFQKGDIAEGYSVSREKKESFPLTVTSAQKNPTAFYLCATGRQGGSSPLHFGNGTRLTVT.